The 11 T cell receptor beta chains below come from one sample, sequenced in a study of OX40 agonist ivuxolimab in advanced cancers. Assay: immunoSEQ multiplex PCR; the TCRdb copy retains only in-frame clones and omits some. The sample has about 20,000 clones, roughly 85% seen once. Sequencing used CD4+ or CD8+ T cells sorted from blood, obtained in a trial of the OX40 agonist ivuxolimab. The receptors were sampled from an adult with an advanced solid tumor such as melanoma, head and neck, liver or kidney cancer.

The chain links TRBV4-1 to TRBJ2-5; D unclear. The CDR3 consists of 13 residues. Germline V gene lookup returns CDR1 MGHRA and CDR2 YSYEKL. The V and J ends lost 4 bases and 5 bases respectively, with 11 bases between them. CDR3 nucleotides: TGCGCCAGCAGCCTATCCCTAAGGGAGACCCAGTACTTC. Amino acid sequence: CASSLSLRETQYF.

V usage is TRBV7-6 and J usage is TRBJ2-7, with D perhaps assigned TRBD1 or TRBD2 (5 bases each). Germline CDR1 SGHVS, CDR2 FNYEAQ. The CDR3 length is 14 residues. V was trimmed by 5 bases and J by 1 base, leaving 12 bases between them. The CDR3 DNA reads TGTGCCAGCAGCCCCAGAGGGGAATCCTACGAGCAGTACTTC. It translates to CASSPRGESYEQYF.

The J gene is TRBJ2-7, the V gene TRBV7-2; 13 nucleotides line up with TRBD2. Germline CDR1 reads SGHTA; CDR2 reads FQGNSA. The ends lost 5 bases at V and 3 bases at J; junction bases unmatched: 7. The CDR3 sequence is 16 residues long. CDR3 residues: CASSHGLAGDLYEQYF. Written as DNA, the CDR3 is TGTGCCAGCAGCCACGGACTAGCGGGGGACCTCTACGAGCAGTACTTC.

This chain links TRBV5-1 with TRBJ1-1; TRBD1 aligns across 8 bases. Germline V gene data show CDR1 as SGHRS and CDR2 as YFSETQ. This CDR3 has 15 amino acids. V gave up 4 bases and J gave up 1 base; unmatched junction bases: 6. Written as DNA, the CDR3 is TGCGCCAGCAGCCCAGGGGGCTTTGGGAACACTGAAGCTTTCTTT. Its translation is CASSPGGFGNTEAFF.

The rearrangement links TRBV9 to TRBJ2-5; D might be TRBD1 (5 bases). Trimming left V 5 bases short and J 4 bases short, with 6 bases between. This CDR3 has 11 residues. The V gene's germline CDR1 is SGDLS and CDR2 YYNGEE. The CDR3 DNA reads TGTGCCAGCAGTAGGGGAGAGACCCAGTACTTC. It encodes CASSRGETQYF.

The chain links TRBV5-1 to TRBJ2-2; 10 bases agree with TRBD2. The trim removed 4 bases at V and 1 base at J, leaving 4 bases unmatched. CDR1 is SGHRS and CDR2 is YFSETQ in the germline V gene. The CDR3 spans 16 residues. CDR3 bases: TGCGCCAGCAGCCCCTTAGCGGGGGGGAACACCGGGGAGCTGTTTTTT. Protein: CASSPLAGGNTGELFF.

The chain is built from TRBV19 and TRBJ2-7; 7 positions match TRBD2. Trimming removed 3 bases from V and 5 bases from J; junction bases left unmatched: 10. The CDR3 length is 15 residues. The germline CDR1 and CDR2 sequences are LNHDA and SQIVND (reference sequence). This CDR3 is CASSMTRGSWNEQYF. CDR3 sequence (DNA): TGTGCCAGTAGTATGACTCGCGGGAGTTGGAACGAGCAGTACTTC.

The count of this clone is one. The V and J genes are TRBV30 and TRBJ2-3; no clear D. The CDR3 consists of 11 residues. V was trimmed by 5 bases and J by 5 bases, leaving 8 bases between them. Germline loops: CDR1 GTSNPN, CDR2 SVGIG (reference sequence). Written as DNA, the CDR3 is TGTGCCTGGGGGGTTAAAGATACGCAGTATTTT. Its protein product is CAWGVKDTQYF.

The chain couples TRBV7-8 to TRBJ2-5; TRBD1 aligns across 11 bases. Germline trimming cut 4 bases from V and 4 bases from J; bases unmatched to any gene: 2. The germline V gene has CDR1 SGHVS and CDR2 FQNEAQ. The CDR3 spans 14 residues. CDR3 nucleotides: TGTGCCAGCAGCTGGGGACAGGGGGGAGAGACCCAGTACTTC. Translation: CASSWGQGGETQYF.

In this sample, this clone turned up a few times. The V and J genes are TRBV6-1 and TRBJ1-1; TRBD1 matches 9 bases. The V segment lost 6 bases and the J segment 5 bases; nucleotides outside the gene matches: 10. This CDR3 is 15 amino acids long. CDR1 and CDR2 (germline): MNHNS, SASEGT. CDR3 coding DNA: TGTGCCAGCAGCGAGACAGGGGGTCGGGGGACTGAAGCTTTCTTT. Translation: CASSETGGRGTEAFF.

V and J are TRBV18 and TRBJ2-3, with D uncertain. The germline V gene encodes CDR1 KGHSH and CDR2 LQKENI. This CDR3 region has 13 residues. V lost 0 bases and J lost 10, with 11 bases in between. The CDR3 reads CASSPPLSEAQYF. The CDR3 DNA reads TGTGCCAGCTCACCACCGTTGTCCGAGGCGCAGTATTTT.